These 18 T cell receptor beta chains share one sample of origin, sequenced in a study of blood T cell repertoires in COVID-19. Repertoires were generated with immunoSEQ multiplex PCR, while TCRdb's copy carries only in-frame clones and drops some. The sample has 100,000 or so clones, 80% to 90% seen once; the top ten hold under 3.5%. Sequenced sample: PBMCs or T cells enriched from blood (not recorded which). The receptors were gathered from a woman in her forties or fifties who had recovered from COVID-19.

The genes are TRBV5-1 and TRBJ2-3; D is possibly TRBD2 (7 bases). The CDR3 runs to 15 residues. The V end was cut by 4 bases, the J end by 3 bases, with 15 bases between. Germline CDR1 SGHRS, CDR2 YFSETQ. The CDR3 reads CASSSMGGPTDTQYF. In DNA form, the CDR3 reads TGCGCCAGCAGCAGTATGGGGGGGCCAACAGATACGCAGTATTTT.

In DNA form, the CDR3 reads TGTGCCACCAGTGATGGCACCACTAGCGGGAGTAGAGATACGCAGTATTTT. This translates into CATSDGTTSGSRDTQYF. V is TRBV24-1 and J is TRBJ2-3, with TRBD2 matching over 11 bases. The CDR3 has 17 residues. The trim removed 3 bases at V and 5 bases at J, leaving 9 bases unmatched. CDR1 and CDR2 (germline): KGHDR, SFDVKD.

V is TRBV7-2 and J is TRBJ2-1; 8 bases match TRBD1. V lost 2 bases and J lost 2; bases outside the gene matches: 2. This CDR3 has 15 amino acids. The V gene's germline CDR1 is SGHTA and CDR2 FQGNSA. The CDR3 DNA reads as TGTGCCAGCAGCTTACAGGGGGCGGCCTACAATGAGCAGTTCTTC. It codes for CASSLQGAAYNEQFF.

This clone was found once. V and J are TRBV4-1 and TRBJ2-7, with D perhaps TRBD1 (5 bases). Looked up from germline, CDR1 is MGHRA and CDR2 is YSYEKL. Trimming cost V 1 base and J 2 bases, with 15 bases left between them. This CDR3 spans 16 amino acids. In DNA form, the CDR3 reads TGCGCCAGCAGCCAAGCAAGGGCAGGGCCCACCTACGAGCAGTACTTC. It yields the protein CASSQARAGPTYEQYF.

The rearrangement links TRBV27 to TRBJ2-1, with D tentatively TRBD2 (6 bases). Germline assignment: CDR1 MNHEY and CDR2 SMNVEV (reference sequence). The CDR3 loop spans 15 amino acids. V shed 6 bases and J shed 3 bases, with 15 bases lying between them. The CDR3 nucleotides read TGTGCCAGCAGCCCAACCGGGGGTGACTACAATGAGCAGTTCTTC. Its translation is CASSPTGGDYNEQFF.

Only one count was recorded for this clone. The chain joins TRBV27 to TRBJ1-1, with a possible D match to TRBD1 (6 bases). Germline V CDR1 and CDR2: MNHEY, SMNVEV (reference sequence). The V gene lost 7 bases and the J gene lost 1 base, with 13 bases spanning the gap. This CDR3 has 14 amino acids. For the CDR3, the DNA is TGTGCCAGCACCGCCGGGACAAGGAACACTGAAGCTTTCTTT. This gives the protein CASTAGTRNTEAFF.

Here the CDR3 reads CASSLAYRSRSTNEKLFF. The CDR3 DNA reads TGTGCCAGCAGCTTAGCGTACCGGAGTAGATCAACTAATGAAAAACTGTTTTTT. The chain joins TRBV7-6 to TRBJ1-4, with D unresolved. From germline, CDR1 is SGHVS and CDR2 FNYEAQ. The CDR3 spans 18 residues. V lost 0 bases and J lost 0, with 14 bases in between.

The chain uses TRBV19 and TRBJ2-7, with 8 bases identical to TRBD1. CDR3 length equals 14 residues. V shed 6 bases and J 3 bases; nucleotides not matched to a gene: 7. CDR1 is LNHDA and CDR2 is SQIVND in the germline V gene (reference sequence). This CDR3 reads CASSLRQGYYEQYF. CDR3 nucleotides: TGTGCCAGTAGCCTTCGACAGGGGTACTACGAGCAGTACTTC.

This sequence joins TRBV3-1 (or the pseudogene TRBV3-2) and TRBJ2-1, with 10 bases aligning to TRBD2. Germline CDR1 is LGHDT and CDR2 is YNNKEL (reference sequence). The V segment lost 4 bases and the J segment 6 bases; nucleotides outside the gene matches: 6. The CDR3 is 15 amino acids. CDR3 residues: CASSLRLAGVNEQFF. The CDR3 region has the DNA TGTGCCAGCAGCCTGAGACTAGCGGGCGTCAATGAGCAGTTCTTC.

This chain links TRBV5-1 with TRBJ2-2, with D possibly matching TRBD1 (6 bases). Germline-derived CDR1 and CDR2 are SGHRS and YFSETQ. This CDR3 has 14 amino acids. The V gene lost 4 bases and the J gene lost 4 bases, with 11 bases spanning the gap. CDR3 loop: CASSAEQGTGELFF. The CDR3 DNA is TGCGCCAGCAGCGCCGAACAGGGCACCGGGGAGCTGTTTTTT.

The V call is TRBV2, the J call TRBJ1-6; D remains ambiguous. V was trimmed by 7 bases and J by 10 bases, leaving 14 bases between them. Germline loops: CDR1 SNHLY, CDR2 FYNNEI. The CDR3 spans 13 residues. The CDR3 DNA reads TGTGCCAGCATGGTAGTTATCGCATCACCCCTCCACTTT. Translated: CASMVVIASPLHF.

The chain has TRBV4-1 and TRBJ2-7, with D tentatively TRBD1 (5 bases). V dropped 2 bases and J dropped 1 base, with 12 bases sitting between them. The germline CDR1 and CDR2 sequences are MGHRA and YSYEKL. This CDR3 spans 15 amino acids. The CDR3 sequence: CASSQIQGFSYEQYF. The CDR3 DNA follows: TGCGCCAGCAGCCAAATCCAGGGTTTTTCCTACGAGCAGTACTTC.

The chain joins TRBV7-9 to TRBJ2-3; 14 bases match TRBD2. This CDR3 region has 16 residues. Germline assignment: CDR1 SEHNR and CDR2 FQNEAQ (reference sequence). J was trimmed by 6 bases and V by 5 bases; bases with no gene match: 7. CDR3 DNA: TGTGCCAGCAGCCAAGGGACTAGCGGGAGTGGCGATACGCAGTATTTT. Translation gives CASSQGTSGSGDTQYF.

Only one count was recorded for this clone. The chain couples TRBV15 to TRBJ2-6; D uncertain. The length of the CDR3 is 13 residues. Germline V CDR1 and CDR2: LNHNV, YYDKDF (reference sequence). V lost 8 bases and J lost 1, with 6 bases in between. The CDR3 nucleotides are TGTGCCACCGCGGTGTCTGGGGCCAACGTCCTGACTTTC. It specifies CATAVSGANVLTF.

The CDR3 nucleotides are TGTGCCAGCAGCTTCGGACAACAAGAGACCCAGTACTTC. It yields the protein CASSFGQQETQYF. The chain employs TRBV5-4 and TRBJ2-5; D perhaps matches TRBD1 (5 bases). Trimming removed 2 bases from V and 2 bases from J, with 7 bases in between. Germline-derived CDR1 and CDR2 are SGHNT and YYREEE (reference sequence). CDR3 size: 13 residues.

The chain uses TRBV19 and TRBJ1-5, with D possibly TRBD1 on 6 matching bases. The CDR3 runs 15 residues. CDR1 and CDR2 from the germline V gene are LNHDA and SQIVND (reference sequence). V lost 3 bases to trimming and J lost 7 bases, with 16 bases between them. CDR3 sequence reads: CASSIGSGAGQPQHF. The CDR3 DNA reads as TGTGCCAGTAGTATTGGTTCAGGGGCAGGGCAGCCCCAGCATTTT.

The V and J genes are TRBV19 and TRBJ2-7; 11 bases are a match to TRBD2. Germline CDR1 is LNHDA and CDR2 is SQIVND (reference sequence). The CDR3 is 15 residues long. The V gene end was trimmed by 3 bases and the J gene end by 3 bases; junction bases not matched to a gene: 4. The CDR3 is CASSITSGGYYEQYF. The CDR3 region has the DNA TGTGCCAGTAGTATTACTAGCGGGGGATACTACGAGCAGTACTTC.

The chain has TRBV11-3 and TRBJ1-2; TRBD1 matches at 7 bases. The length of the CDR3 is 16 residues. Germline V gene data show CDR1 as SGHNT and CDR2 as YENEEA. V lost 5 bases to trimming and J lost 2 bases; unmatched junction nucleotides: 11. This chain's CDR3 is CASSLHHQTGNYGYTF. In nucleotides, the CDR3 is TGTGCCAGCAGCCTCCACCACCAGACAGGGAACTATGGCTACACCTTC.